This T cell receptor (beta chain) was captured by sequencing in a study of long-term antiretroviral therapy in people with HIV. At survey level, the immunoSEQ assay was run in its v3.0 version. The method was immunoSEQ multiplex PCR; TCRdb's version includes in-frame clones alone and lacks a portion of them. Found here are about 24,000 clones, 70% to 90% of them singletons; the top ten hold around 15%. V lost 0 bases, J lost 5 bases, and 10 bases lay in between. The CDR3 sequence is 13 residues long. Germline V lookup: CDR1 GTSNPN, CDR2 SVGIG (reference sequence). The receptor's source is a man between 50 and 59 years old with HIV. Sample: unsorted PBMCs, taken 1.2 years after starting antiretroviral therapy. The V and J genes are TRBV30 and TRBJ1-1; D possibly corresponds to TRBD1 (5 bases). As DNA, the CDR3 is TGTGCCTGGAGTGTAGGGGAAGGGACTGAAGCTTTCTTT. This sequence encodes CAWSVGEGTEAFF.